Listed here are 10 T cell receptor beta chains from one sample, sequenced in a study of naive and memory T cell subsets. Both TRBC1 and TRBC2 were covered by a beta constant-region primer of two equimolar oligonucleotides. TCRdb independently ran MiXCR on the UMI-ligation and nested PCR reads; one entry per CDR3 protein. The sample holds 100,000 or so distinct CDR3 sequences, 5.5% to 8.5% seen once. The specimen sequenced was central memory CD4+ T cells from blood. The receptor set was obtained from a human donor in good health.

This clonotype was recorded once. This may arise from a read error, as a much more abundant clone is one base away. The CDR3 DNA sequence: TGTACCAGCAGCTTAGGGACAGGGGTCTACGAGCAGTACTTC. Protein product: CTSSLGTGVYEQYF. The rearrangement joins TRBV7-2 to TRBJ2-7; 9 positions agree with TRBD1. V lost 1 base and J lost 3; bases outside the gene matches: 1. Germline loops: CDR1 SGHTA, CDR2 FQGNSA. The CDR3 runs to 14 residues. Together with reference TRBV7-2 and TRBJ2-7, the CDR3 gives the full variable domain: GAGVSQSPSNKVTEKGKDVELRCDPISGHTALYWYRQSLGQGLEFLIYFQGNSAPDKSGLPSDRFSAERTGGSVSTLTIQRTQQEDSAVYLCTSSLGTGVYEQYFGPGTRLTVT.

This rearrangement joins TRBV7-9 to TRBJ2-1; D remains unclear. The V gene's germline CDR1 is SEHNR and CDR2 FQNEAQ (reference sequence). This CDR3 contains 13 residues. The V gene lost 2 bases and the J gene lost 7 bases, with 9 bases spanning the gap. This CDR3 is CASSLLAVNEQFF. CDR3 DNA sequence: TGTGCCAGCAGCTTACTGGCGGTGAATGAGCAGTTCTTC.

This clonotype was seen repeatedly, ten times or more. The CDR3 loop is CASSSGHSTDTQYF. As DNA, the CDR3 is TGTGCCAGCAGCTCGGGGCACAGCACAGATACGCAGTATTTT. The chain carries TRBV11-3 and TRBJ2-3; D possibly matches TRBD1 or TRBD2 (5 bases each). The CDR3 totals 14 residues. Germline V gives CDR1 SGHNT, CDR2 YENEEA. V was shortened by 4 bases and J by 0 bases, with 8 bases between the two germline ends.

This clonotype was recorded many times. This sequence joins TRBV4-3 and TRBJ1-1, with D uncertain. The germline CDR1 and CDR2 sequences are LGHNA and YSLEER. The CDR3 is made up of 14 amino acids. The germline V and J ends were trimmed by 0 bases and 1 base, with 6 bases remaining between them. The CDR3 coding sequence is TGCGCCAGCAGCCAAGATACCTCGAACACTGAAGCTTTCTTT. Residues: CASSQDTSNTEAFF.

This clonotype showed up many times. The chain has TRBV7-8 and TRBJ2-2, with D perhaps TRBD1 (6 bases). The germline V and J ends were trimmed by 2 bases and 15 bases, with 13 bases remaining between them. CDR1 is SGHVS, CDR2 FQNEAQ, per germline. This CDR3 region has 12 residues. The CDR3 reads CASSLNQGMVFF. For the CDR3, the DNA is TGTGCCAGCAGCTTAAATCAGGGGATGGTGTTTTTT.

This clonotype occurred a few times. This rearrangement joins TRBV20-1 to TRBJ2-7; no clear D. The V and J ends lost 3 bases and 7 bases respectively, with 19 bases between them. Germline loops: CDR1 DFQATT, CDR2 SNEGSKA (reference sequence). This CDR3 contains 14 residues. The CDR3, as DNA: TGCAGTGCTAGGGTCGCGTATGGGTCCGGTGAGCAGTACTTC. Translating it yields CSARVAYGSGEQYF.

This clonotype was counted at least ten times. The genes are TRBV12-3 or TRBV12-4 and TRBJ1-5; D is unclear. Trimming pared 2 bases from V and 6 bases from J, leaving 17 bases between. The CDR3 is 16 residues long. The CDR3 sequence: CASSLNRGNNAQPQHF. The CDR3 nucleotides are TGTGCCAGCAGTTTAAATCGAGGGAACAATGCTCAGCCCCAGCATTTT.

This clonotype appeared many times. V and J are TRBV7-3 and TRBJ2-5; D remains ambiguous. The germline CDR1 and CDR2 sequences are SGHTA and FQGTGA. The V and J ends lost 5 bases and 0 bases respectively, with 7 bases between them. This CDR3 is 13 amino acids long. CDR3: CASSRLDQETQYF. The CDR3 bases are TGTGCCAGCAGCAGACTGGACCAAGAGACCCAGTACTTC. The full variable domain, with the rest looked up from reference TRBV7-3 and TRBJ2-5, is GAGVSQTPSNKVTEKGKYVELRCDPISGHTALYWYRQSLGQGPEFLIYFQGTGAADDSGLPNDRFFAVRPEGSVSTLKIQRTERGDSAVYLCASSRLDQETQYFGPGTRLLVL.

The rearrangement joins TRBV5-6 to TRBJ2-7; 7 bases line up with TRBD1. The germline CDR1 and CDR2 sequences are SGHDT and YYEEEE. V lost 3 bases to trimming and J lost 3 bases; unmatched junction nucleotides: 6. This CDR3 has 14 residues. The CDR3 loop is CASSSGQSYYEQYF. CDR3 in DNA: TGTGCCAGCAGCTCGGGACAGTCCTACTACGAGCAGTACTTC. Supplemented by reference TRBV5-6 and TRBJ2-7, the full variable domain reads DAGVTQSPTHLIKTRGQQVTLRCSPKSGHDTVSWYQQALGQGPQFIFQYYEEEERQRGNFPDRFSGHQFPNYSSELNVNALLLGDSALYLCASSSGQSYYEQYFGPGTRLTVT.

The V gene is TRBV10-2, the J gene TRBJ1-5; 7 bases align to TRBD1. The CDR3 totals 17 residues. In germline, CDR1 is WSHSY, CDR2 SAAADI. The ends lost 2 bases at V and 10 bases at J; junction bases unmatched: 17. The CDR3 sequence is CASSEGGQKLVKCPQHF. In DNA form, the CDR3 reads TGCGCCAGCAGTGAGGGGGGACAGAAACTAGTCAAGTGTCCCCAGCATTTT.